This TCR beta chain derives from a study of cytomegalovirus exposure and HLA in healthy donors. Study details: The same platform as the roughly 670 first-cohort repertoires was used for the 95 to 150 validation repertoires, a later analysis reported.

Regarding the study as a whole: The study listed some 160 cytomegalovirus-associated TCR beta chains. Whilst most TCR sequences proved rare, a subset of public TCRs occurred across many donors. The classifier reportedly diagnosed cytomegalovirus status with high specificity and sensitivity.

The assay was immunoSEQ multiplex PCR, and TCRdb's table has in-frame clones only and misses some. The sample lists about 120,000 clones, more than 75% occurring once. The CDR3 is made up of 11 amino acids. Germline V CDR1 and CDR2: MNHEY, SVGAGI. Trimming took 4 bases from V and 11 from J, leaving 11 bases between them. To note about this clone: Its target is not known.

The sequencing input was PBMCs. This receptor was identified in a woman between 18 and 30 years old in good health and CMV-seropositive. V gene TRBV6-5 combines with J gene TRBJ1-1, with TRBD1 as a possible D gene (6 bases). CDR3 nucleotides: TGTGCCAGCAGTTCAGGGGTTTGGGCTTTCTTT. This gives the protein CASSSGVWAFF.